A selection of T cell receptor beta chains follows, all from one sample in a study of T cell repertoires in cytomegalovirus infection. From the reads, TCRdb called clonotypes with MiXCR, one entry per CDR3 protein. The sample carries some 920,000 distinct CDR3 sequences, roughly 30% recorded once. Antigens for these TCRs are unknown. Sample: cultured CD8+ T cells from PBMCs, taken from culture after CMV antigen stimulation. These TCRs come from a human donor in good health (CMV status not recorded). Some clones in this sample may be carry-over from other donors' samples. Both conserved end residues are part of each CDR3. Fields, in order: J gene, D gene, clone size, V gene, CDR3 DNA, CDR3 protein. The D gene is left open where the match is weak. Not all rows give a size; the values are once, few, many and, for expanded clones, a class.

TRBJ2-5 | TRBD2 | few | TRBV7-8 | TGTGCCAGCAGCTCTCTAGCGGGACCTCAAGAGACCCAGTACTTC | CASSSLAGPQETQYF
TRBJ2-5 | TRBD2 | NA | TRBV25-1 | TGTGCCAGCAGTAATACCCGGGACTACTTTGGAGAGACCCAGTACTTC | CASSNTRDYFGETQYF
TRBJ2-1 | NA | NA | TRBV12-3/TRBV12-4 | TGTGCCAGCAGTTTAGAGGTACGGGACACACACTACAATGAGCAGTTCTTC | CASSLEVRDTHYNEQFF
TRBJ1-2 | NA | few | TRBV27 | TGTGCCAGCTACAGAAGGGTTTATGGCTACACCTTC | CASYRRVYGYTF
TRBJ2-6 | NA | many | TRBV7-6 | TGTGCCAGCAGCGCCATCCGGGACCCCTTCTCTGGGGCCAACGTCCTGACTTTC | CASSAIRDPFSGANVLTF
TRBJ2-7 | NA | NA | TRBV29-1 | TGCAGCGTTGAGGAACAGGGAACCTACGAGCAGTACTTC | CSVEEQGTYEQYF
TRBJ2-3 | NA | NA | TRBV12-3/TRBV12-4 | TGTGCCAGCACACGAGACACAGATACGCAGTATTTT | CASTRDTDTQYF
TRBJ2-5 | TRBD1 | NA | TRBV7-9 | TGTGCCAGCAGCCCCTACGGACAGGGGGAAGAGACCCAGTACTTC | CASSPYGQGEETQYF
TRBJ1-5 | TRBD1 | few | TRBV6-1 | TGTGCCAGCAGTGAAGCCGGGACAGGGGGCCAGCCCCAGCATTTT | CASSEAGTGGQPQHF
TRBJ1-6 | NA | NA | TRBV12-3/TRBV12-4 | TGTGCCAGCAGTTTAAGAGACGGTGAAAATTCACCCCTCCACTTT | CASSLRDGENSPLHF